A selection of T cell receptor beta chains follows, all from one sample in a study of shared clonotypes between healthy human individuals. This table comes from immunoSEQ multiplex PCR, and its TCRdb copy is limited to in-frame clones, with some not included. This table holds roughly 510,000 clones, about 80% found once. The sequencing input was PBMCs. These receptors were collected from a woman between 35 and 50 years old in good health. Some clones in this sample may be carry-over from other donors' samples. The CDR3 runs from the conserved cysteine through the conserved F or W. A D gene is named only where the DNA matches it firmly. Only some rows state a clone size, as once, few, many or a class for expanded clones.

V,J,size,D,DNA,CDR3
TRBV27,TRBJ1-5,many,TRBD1,TGTGCCAGCAGTTTATTGGCACCGGGACAGGGGAGGGATCAGCCCCAGCATTTT,CASSLLAPGQGRDQPQHF
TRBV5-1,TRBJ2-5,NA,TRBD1,TGCGCCAGCAGCTCGGCCGGGACAGGGCAAGAGACCCAGTACTTC,CASSSAGTGQETQYF
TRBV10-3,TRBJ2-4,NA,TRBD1,TGTGCCAGTAGCAGGGGGCAAGGTGCCAAAAACATTCAGTACTTC,CASSRGQGAKNIQYF
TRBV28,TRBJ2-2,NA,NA,TGTGCCGCCCTAGAGACCACCGGGGAGCTGTTTTTT,CAALETTGELFF
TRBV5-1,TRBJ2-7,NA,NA,TGCGCCAGCAGCTTGGATACAGGTTCCTACGAGCAGTACTTC,CASSLDTGSYEQYF
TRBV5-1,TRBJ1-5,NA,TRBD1,TGCGCCAGCAGCTTGGACGGACAGGGCAATCAGCCCCAGCATTTT,CASSLDGQGNQPQHF
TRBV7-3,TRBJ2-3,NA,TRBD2,TGTGCCAGCAGCATTACTAGCGGGAGTAGCACAGATACGCAGTATTTT,CASSITSGSSTDTQYF
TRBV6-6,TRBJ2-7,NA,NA,TGTGCCAGCATTCTCGTGGAGGGGGGTGCCTACGAGCAGTACTTC,CASILVEGGAYEQYF
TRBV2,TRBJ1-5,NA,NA,TGTGCCAGCAAGGGGACGCGAGGGAATCAGCCCCAGCATTTT,CASKGTRGNQPQHF
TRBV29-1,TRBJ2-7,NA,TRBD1,TGCAGCGTTGAGGCTTTGACAGGGGAGGCGACCTACGAGCAGTACTTC,CSVEALTGEATYEQYF
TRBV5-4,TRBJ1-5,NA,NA,TGTGCCAGCAGCGTTGATAGCAATCAGCCCCAGCATTTT,CASSVDSNQPQHF
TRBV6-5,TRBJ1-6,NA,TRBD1,TGTGCCAGCAGTAACTCGGGACAGGGTCTTAATTCACCCCTCCACTTT,CASSNSGQGLNSPLHF
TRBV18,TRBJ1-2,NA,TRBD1,TGTGCCAGCTCACCCCGAGCTACAGGGGCCCATGGCTACACCTTC,CASSPRATGAHGYTF
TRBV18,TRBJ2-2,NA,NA,TGTGCCAGCTCCCGCGGGACGGGGAACACCGGGGAGCTGTTTTTT,CASSRGTGNTGELFF
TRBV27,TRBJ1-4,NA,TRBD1,TGTGCCAGCAGATACAGGGGGACTAATGAAAAACTGTTTTTT,CASRYRGTNEKLFF
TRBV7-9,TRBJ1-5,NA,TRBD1,TGTGCCAGCAGCTTTGACAGGGATCAGCCCCAGCATTTT,CASSFDRDQPQHF
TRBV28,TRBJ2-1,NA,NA,TGTGCCAGCAGTTTAAGGCGACATCGCTCCTACAATGAGCAGTTCTTC,CASSLRRHRSYNEQFF
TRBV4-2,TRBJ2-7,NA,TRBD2,TGTGCCAGCAGCCAATGGGGCGGGAGCTCCTACGAGCAGTACTTC,CASSQWGGSSYEQYF
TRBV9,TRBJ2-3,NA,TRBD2,TGTGCCAGCAGCGCGGGACTAGCGGGAGTGGTGTCGGATACGCAGTATTTT,CASSAGLAGVVSDTQYF
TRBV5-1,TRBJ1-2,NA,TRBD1,TGCGCCAGCAGCTTGGCGACAGGGGGTTTTGGCTACACCTTC,CASSLATGGFGYTF
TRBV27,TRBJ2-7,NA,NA,TGTGCCAGCAGTTTGGGTCAGGGGTCATTCTACGAGCAGTACTTC,CASSLGQGSFYEQYF
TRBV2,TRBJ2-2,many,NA,TGTGCCAGCAGCGCAGAGGCCGGGGAGCTGTTTTTT,CASSAEAGELFF
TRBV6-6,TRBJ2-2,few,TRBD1,TGTGCCAGCAGGACCCGGGACAGATACACCGGGGAGCTGTTTTTT,CASRTRDRYTGELFF
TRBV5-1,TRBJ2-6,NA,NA,TGCGCCAGCAGCTTGGACAGGGGGGCCAACGTCCTGACTTTC,CASSLDRGANVLTF
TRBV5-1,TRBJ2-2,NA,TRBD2,TGCGCCAGCAGCTCAGGACTAGTAGGCACCGGGGAGCTGTTTTTT,CASSSGLVGTGELFF
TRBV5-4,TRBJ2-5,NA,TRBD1,TGTGCCAGCAGCTCTCCGGGACAGGGGCAGACCCAGTACTTC,CASSSPGQGQTQYF
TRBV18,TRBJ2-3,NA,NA,TGTGCCAGCTCACCACCCTCTAGCGATGGGGATACGCAGTATTTT,CASSPPSSDGDTQYF
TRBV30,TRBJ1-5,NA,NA,TGTGCCTGGTCCCGCAAATTGAGCCAGCCCCAGCATTTT,CAWSRKLSQPQHF
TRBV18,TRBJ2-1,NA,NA,TGTGCCAGCTCACCGGTGGTGGTGGGTGAGCAGTTCTTC,CASSPVVVGEQFF
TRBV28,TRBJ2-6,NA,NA,TGTGCCAGCAGTTTGAGTGGGGCCAACGTCCTGACTTTC,CASSLSGANVLTF
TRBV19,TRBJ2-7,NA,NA,TGTGCCCGATACAGGGATCACGAGCAGTACTTC,CARYRDHEQYF
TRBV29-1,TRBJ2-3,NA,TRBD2,TGCAGCGTTGAGCAGAGCGGGAGGGCTGGCACAGATACGCAGTATTTT,CSVEQSGRAGTDTQYF
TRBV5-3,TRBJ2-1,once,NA,TGTGCCAGAAGCTTGGGGCTATTCTATGAGCAGTTCTTC,CARSLGLFYEQFF
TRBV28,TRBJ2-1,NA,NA,TGTGCCAGCAGTCCCGGGACCCAGAGGGCGAATGAGCAGTTCTTC,CASSPGTQRANEQFF
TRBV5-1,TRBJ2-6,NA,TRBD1,TGCGCCAGCAGCGAAGGGACAGGGGGCTCTGGGGCCAACGTCCTGACTTTC,CASSEGTGGSGANVLTF
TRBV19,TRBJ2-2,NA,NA,TGTGCCAGTAGGGTTTCAACAGTTACCGGGGAGCTGTTTTTT,CASRVSTVTGELFF
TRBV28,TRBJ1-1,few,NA,TGTGCCAGCAGTTTATTGCGAACGGGTGAAGCTTTCTTT,CASSLLRTGEAFF
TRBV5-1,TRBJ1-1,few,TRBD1,TGCGCCAGCAGCTTGGGCTCCCGGGACAGGTACACTGAAGCTTTCTTT,CASSLGSRDRYTEAFF
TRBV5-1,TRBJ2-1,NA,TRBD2,TGCGCCAGCAGCGCCGGGGGGTTCTCCTACAATGAGCAGTTCTTC,CASSAGGFSYNEQFF
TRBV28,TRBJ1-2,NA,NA,TGTGCCAGCAGTCCTCCCGGGAGGGTGGCCAACTATGGCTACACCTTC,CASSPPGRVANYGYTF
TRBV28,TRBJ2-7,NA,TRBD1,TGTGCCAGCAGTTTAGATCCTGGACAGGGGAGCTACTACGAGCAGTACTTC,CASSLDPGQGSYYEQYF
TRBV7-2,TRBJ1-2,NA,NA,TGTGCCAGCAGCTTAGTAGTAGGGTCCCAGCGGAGCTATGGCTACACCTTC,CASSLVVGSQRSYGYTF
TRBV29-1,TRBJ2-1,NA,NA,TGCAGCGTGGAATCGATTGCTACTGCAAGGGGGGAGCAGTTCTTC,CSVESIATARGEQFF
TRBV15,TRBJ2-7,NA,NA,TGTGCCACCAGCAGGGTCCGGCGGTCTTTCGACGAGCAGTACTTC,CATSRVRRSFDEQYF
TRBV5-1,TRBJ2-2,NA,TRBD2,TGCGCCAGCAGCCCATTGACTAGCGGGAGCACCGGGGAGCTGTTTTTT,CASSPLTSGSTGELFF
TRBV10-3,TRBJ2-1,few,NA,TGTGCCATCAGTGAGTCGGTCACCCGCTCCTACAATGAGCAGTTCTTC,CAISESVTRSYNEQFF
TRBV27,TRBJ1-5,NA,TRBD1,TGTGCCAGCAGTTACGCAAACGGACAGGGGCCTTATCAGCCCCAGCATTTT,CASSYANGQGPYQPQHF
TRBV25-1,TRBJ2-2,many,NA,TGTGCCAGCAGTGTATCTGGGTGGGCCGGGGAGCTGTTTTTT,CASSVSGWAGELFF
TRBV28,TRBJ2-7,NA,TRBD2,TGTGCCAGCAGTGTGTATAGCGGGGGCTACGAGCAGTACTTC,CASSVYSGGYEQYF
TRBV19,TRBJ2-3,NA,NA,TGTGCCAGTAGTCAGACATTCACAGATACGCAGTATTTT,CASSQTFTDTQYF
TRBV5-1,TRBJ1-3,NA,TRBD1,TGCGCCAGCAGCACAGAGACAGGGGGAAACACCATATATTTT,CASSTETGGNTIYF
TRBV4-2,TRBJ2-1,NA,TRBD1,TGTGCCAGCAGCCCTACGGGACAGGGGGCTCGGGATGAGCAGTTCTTC,CASSPTGQGARDEQFF
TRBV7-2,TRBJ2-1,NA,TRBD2,TGTGCCAGCAGGCCAGTCCCGGGACTAGCGGCAAATGAGCAGTTCTTC,CASRPVPGLAANEQFF
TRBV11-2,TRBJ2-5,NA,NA,TGTGCCAGCAGCTCGACCCTCCAAGAGACCCAGTACTTC,CASSSTLQETQYF
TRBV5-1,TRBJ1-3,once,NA,TGCGCCAGCAGCTTGGAGGGAGGGAGCTCTGGAAACACCATATATTTT,CASSLEGGSSGNTIYF
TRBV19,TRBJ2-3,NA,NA,TGTGCCAGTAGTAAGGACGGCTACAACGGGGATACGCAGTATTTT,CASSKDGYNGDTQYF
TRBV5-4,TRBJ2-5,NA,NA,TGTGCCAGCAGCTTGGCCGGTCGGAGAGAGACCCAGTACTTC,CASSLAGRRETQYF
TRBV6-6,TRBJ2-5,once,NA,TGTGCCAGCAGTTACCACCGTGCGGAGACCCAGTACTTC,CASSYHRAETQYF
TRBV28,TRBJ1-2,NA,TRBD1,TGTGCCAGCAGTTGGACAGGGGGCGTTATCTATGGCTACACCTTC,CASSWTGGVIYGYTF